This T cell receptor (beta chain) was obtained from a study of T-cell reconstitution after alpha-beta-depleted transplantation in children. With 0 bases removed from V and 6 bases from J, the gap between germline ends came to 4 bases. The CDR3 consists of 11 residues. Per the germline V gene, CDR1 is SGHRS and CDR2 is YFSETQ. This clonotype was detected a few times. Unique molecular identifiers were incorporated into the prepared TCRbeta library. TCRdb independently ran MiXCR on the PCR reads; one entry per CDR3 protein. The sample records 330,000 or so distinct CDR3 sequences, about a tenth being singletons.

The material sequenced was PBMCs from the stem cell graft donor, taken from the stem cell graft. The receptor was derived from a human donor who donated a stem cell graft to a child with acute lymphoblastic leukemia. The V call is TRBV5-1, the J call TRBJ2-7; D remains unclear. The CDR3 here is CASSLDSEQYF. DNA of the CDR3: TGCGCCAGCAGCTTGGATAGCGAGCAGTACTTC.